Shown below are 4 T cell receptor beta chains from a single sample sequenced in a study of CD8+ T cells in alopecia areata. Extracted RNA was reverse transcribed, and the resulting cDNA served as sequencing template. Sequencing was performed with immunoSEQ multiplex PCR; in TCRdb, only in-frame clones are kept and a portion is missing. The table records 110,000 or so clones, roughly 50% of them present only once. Treatment specified: oral pan-JAK inhibitor, 5-10 mg twice daily. Source: CD8+ T cells sorted from blood, taken at week 4, from a patient treated with tofacitinib. The source is a human donor with alopecia areata.

The chain carries TRBV6-5 and TRBJ2-5, with D possibly TRBD1 on 6 matching bases. Looked up from germline, CDR1 is MNHEY and CDR2 is SVGAGI. The CDR3 extends over 15 amino acids. Trimming removed 2 bases at V and 5 bases at J, with 15 bases between. The CDR3, as DNA: TGTGCCAGCAGTTACGGGACATCCCTTCTTGAGACCCAGTACTTC. It is translated as CASSYGTSLLETQYF.

The chain uses TRBV29-1 and TRBJ2-5; TRBD2 might be the D (6 bases). V lost 7 bases and J lost 4, with 13 bases in between. This CDR3 spans 12 amino acids. Germline assignment: CDR1 SQVTM and CDR2 ANQGSEA. The CDR3 nucleotides are TGCAGCGCACGACTGGGGGGAGAGACCCAGTACTTC. This sequence encodes CSARLGGETQYF.

In its sample, this clone was seen a few times. The genes are TRBV29-1 and TRBJ2-1; 7 nucleotides agree with TRBD2. CDR1 and CDR2 (germline): SQVTM, ANQGSEA. CDR3 length: 13 residues. The junction had 7 bases not matched to a gene; V was cut back by 7 bases and J by 4 bases. CDR3 in amino acids: CSAFRAGYNEQFF. CDR3 nucleotides: TGCAGCGCCTTCCGAGCGGGGTACAATGAGCAGTTCTTC.

The J gene is TRBJ1-2, the V gene TRBV27; weak D call: TRBD1 (5 bases). Germline V CDR1 and CDR2: MNHEY, SMNVEV (reference sequence). CDR3 length equals 13 residues. V shed 5 bases and J shed 4 bases, with 11 bases lying between them. The CDR3 sequence: CASSPRATYGYTF. The CDR3 bases are TGTGCCAGCAGTCCCAGGGCCACCTATGGCTACACCTTC.